This entry lists 4 T cell receptor beta chains sequenced from one sample in a study of beta chain features in type 1 diabetes. Expressed TCRB transcripts were sequenced, since all the RNA that had been isolated was reverse transcribed. Assay: immunoSEQ multiplex PCR; the TCRdb copy retains only in-frame clones and omits some. The sample holds some 270,000 clones; under 8.5% are singletons and the top ten take 1%. Sequenced material: central memory CD4+ T cells from blood. These receptors were obtained from a young woman in good health.

Ten or more counts support this clone. The chain recombines TRBV21-1 with TRBJ1-6; the table gives TRBD1 as D, unverified against the DNA. TRBV21-1 is flagged as a pseudogene. The length of the CDR3 is 13 residues. The chain's CDR3 is CASGQGRTSPLHF. CDR3 DNA: TGTGCCAGCGGTCAGGGTCGGACTTCACCCCTCCACTTT.

The chain links TRBV11-2 to TRBJ2-5, with D tentatively TRBD2 (6 bases). Trimming took off 0 bases at V and 4 bases at J, with 15 bases between the two ends. CDR1 and CDR2 (germline): SGHAT, FQNNGV. CDR3 size: 16 residues. CDR3 residues: CASSLERGGITETQYF. The CDR3 DNA sequence: TGTGCCAGCAGCTTAGAAAGGGGCGGGATTACAGAGACCCAGTACTTC.

This clone turned up a few times. J is TRBJ2-5 and V is TRBV5-6, with TRBD2 identical over 8 bases. The CDR3 sequence is 16 residues long. Germline values: CDR1 SGHDT, CDR2 YYEEEE. The junction had 14 bases not matched to a gene; V was cut back by 5 bases and J by 5 bases. The CDR3: CASRPLGAGGRETQYF. The CDR3 DNA reads as TGTGCCAGCAGGCCCTTAGGCGCGGGGGGCCGGGAGACCCAGTACTTC.

This clone turned up a few times. This sample includes further DNA sequences coding for the same CDR3. The gene calls are TRBV4-1 and TRBJ2-5; the D gene is possibly TRBD2 (5 bases). Trimming cost V 6 bases and J 3 bases, with 17 bases left between them. Germline CDR1 and CDR2: MGHRA and YSYEKL. The CDR3 loop spans 15 amino acids. The CDR3 region has the DNA TGCGCCAGCAGTCCTCCCTCGCGAGGGAAAGAGACCCAGTACTTC. Protein product: CASSPPSRGKETQYF.